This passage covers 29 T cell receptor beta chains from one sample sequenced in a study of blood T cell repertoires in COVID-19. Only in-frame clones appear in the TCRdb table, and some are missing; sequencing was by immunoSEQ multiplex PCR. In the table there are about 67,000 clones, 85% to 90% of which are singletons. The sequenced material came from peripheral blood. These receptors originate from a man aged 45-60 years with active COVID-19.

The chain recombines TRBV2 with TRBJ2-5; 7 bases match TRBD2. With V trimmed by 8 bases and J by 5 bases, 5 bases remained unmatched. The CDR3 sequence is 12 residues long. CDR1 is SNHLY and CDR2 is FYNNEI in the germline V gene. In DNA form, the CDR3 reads TGTGCCAGCGGGAGGGCCGGGGAGACCCAGTACTTC. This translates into CASGRAGETQYF.

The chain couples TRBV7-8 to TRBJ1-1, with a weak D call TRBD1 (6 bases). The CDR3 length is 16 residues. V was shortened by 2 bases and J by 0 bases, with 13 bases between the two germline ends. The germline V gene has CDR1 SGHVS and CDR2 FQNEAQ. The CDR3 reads CASSLSNRAMNTEAFF. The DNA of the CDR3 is TGTGCCAGCAGCTTAAGCAACAGGGCTATGAACACTGAAGCTTTCTTT.

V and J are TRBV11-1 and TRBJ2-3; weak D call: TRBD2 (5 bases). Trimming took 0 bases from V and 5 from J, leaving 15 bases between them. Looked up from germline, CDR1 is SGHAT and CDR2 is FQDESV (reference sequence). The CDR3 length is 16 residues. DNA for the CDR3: TGTGCCAGCAGCTTAGCTACGGGGTCCAAGGAAGATACGCAGTATTTT. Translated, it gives CASSLATGSKEDTQYF.

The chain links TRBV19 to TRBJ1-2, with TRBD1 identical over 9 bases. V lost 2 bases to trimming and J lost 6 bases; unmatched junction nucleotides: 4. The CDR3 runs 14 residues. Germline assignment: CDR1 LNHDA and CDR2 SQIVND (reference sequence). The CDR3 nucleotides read TGTGCCAGTAGTATAACCGGGACAGGGCATGGCTACACCTTC. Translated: CASSITGTGHGYTF.

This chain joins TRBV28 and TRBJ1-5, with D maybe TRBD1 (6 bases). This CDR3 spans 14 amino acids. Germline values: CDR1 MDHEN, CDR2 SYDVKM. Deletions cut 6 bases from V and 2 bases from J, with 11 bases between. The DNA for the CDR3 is TGTGCCAGCAGACAGGGAGCGGGCAATCAGCCCCAGCATTTT. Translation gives CASRQGAGNQPQHF.

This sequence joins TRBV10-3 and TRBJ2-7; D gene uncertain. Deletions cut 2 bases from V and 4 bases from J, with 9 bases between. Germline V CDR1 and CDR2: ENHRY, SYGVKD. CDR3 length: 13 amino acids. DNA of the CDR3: TGTGCCATCAGTGAGACAGCAGGTTACGAGCAGTACTTC. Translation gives CAISETAGYEQYF.

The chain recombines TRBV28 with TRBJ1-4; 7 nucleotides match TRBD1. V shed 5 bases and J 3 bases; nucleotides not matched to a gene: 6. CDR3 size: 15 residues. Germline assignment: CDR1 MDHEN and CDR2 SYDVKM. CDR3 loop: CASSPDRESNEKLFF. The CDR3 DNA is TGTGCCAGCAGTCCCGACAGGGAGTCTAATGAAAAACTGTTTTTT.

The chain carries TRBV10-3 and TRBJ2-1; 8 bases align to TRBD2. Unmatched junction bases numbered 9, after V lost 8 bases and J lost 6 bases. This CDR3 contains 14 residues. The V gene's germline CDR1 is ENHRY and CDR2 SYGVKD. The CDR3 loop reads CAISQRERSNEQFF. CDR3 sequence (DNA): TGTGCCATCTCTCAGCGGGAGCGTAGCAATGAGCAGTTCTTC.

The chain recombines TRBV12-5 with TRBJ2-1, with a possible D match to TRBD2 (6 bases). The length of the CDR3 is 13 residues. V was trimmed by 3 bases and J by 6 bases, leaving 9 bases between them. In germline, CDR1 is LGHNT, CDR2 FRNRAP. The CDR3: CASGFGGGNEQFF. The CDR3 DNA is TGTGCTAGTGGTTTCGGGGGTGGCAATGAGCAGTTCTTC.

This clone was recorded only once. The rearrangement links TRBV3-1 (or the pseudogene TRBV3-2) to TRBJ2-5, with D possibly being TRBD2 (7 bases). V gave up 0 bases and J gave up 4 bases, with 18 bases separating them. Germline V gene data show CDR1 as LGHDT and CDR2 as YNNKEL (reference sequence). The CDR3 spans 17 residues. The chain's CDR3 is CASSQESRRGGGETQYF. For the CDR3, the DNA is TGTGCCAGCAGCCAAGAGTCCAGAAGGGGGGGTGGAGAGACCCAGTACTTC.

The DNA of the CDR3 is TGTGCCAGCAGTTACGTTCAGGGGGCAAGGGGTGAGCAGTTCTTC. As protein: CASSYVQGARGEQFF. This chain joins TRBV6-2 or TRBV6-3 and TRBJ2-1; 8 bases agree with TRBD1. The V and J ends lost 2 bases and 9 bases, in that order; junction bases with no gene match: 9. The germline CDR1 and CDR2 sequences are MNHEY and SVGEGT. The CDR3 is 15 residues long.

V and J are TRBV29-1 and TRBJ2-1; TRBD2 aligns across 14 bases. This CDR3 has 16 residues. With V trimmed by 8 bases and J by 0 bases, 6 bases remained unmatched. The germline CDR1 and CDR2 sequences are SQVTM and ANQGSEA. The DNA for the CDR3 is TGCAGCTCCGGGACTAGCGGGAGAGGCTCCTACAATGAGCAGTTCTTC. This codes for CSSGTSGRGSYNEQFF.

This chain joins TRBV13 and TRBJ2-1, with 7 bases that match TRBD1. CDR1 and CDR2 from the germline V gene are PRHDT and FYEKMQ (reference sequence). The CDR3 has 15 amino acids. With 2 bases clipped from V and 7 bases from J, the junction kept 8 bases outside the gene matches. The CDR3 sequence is CASSLNLGTANEQFF. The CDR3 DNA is TGTGCCAGCAGCTTAAACCTTGGGACAGCGAATGAGCAGTTCTTC.

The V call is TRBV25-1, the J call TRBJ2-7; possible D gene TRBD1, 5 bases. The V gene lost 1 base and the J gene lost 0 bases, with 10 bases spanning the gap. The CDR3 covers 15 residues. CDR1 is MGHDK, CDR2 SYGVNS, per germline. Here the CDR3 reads CASSESGHPSYEQYF. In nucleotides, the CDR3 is TGTGCCAGCAGTGAATCCGGACACCCCTCCTACGAGCAGTACTTC.

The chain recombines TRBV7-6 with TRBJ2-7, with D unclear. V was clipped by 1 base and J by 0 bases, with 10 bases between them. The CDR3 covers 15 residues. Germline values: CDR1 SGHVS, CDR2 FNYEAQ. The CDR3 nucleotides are TGTGCCAGCAGCTTAGGGCAGGCCCCCTCCTACGAGCAGTACTTC. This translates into CASSLGQAPSYEQYF. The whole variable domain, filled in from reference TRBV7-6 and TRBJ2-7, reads GAGVSQSPRYKVTKRGQDVALRCDPISGHVSLYWYRQALGQGPEFLTYFNYEAQQDKSGLPNDRFSAERPEGSISTLTIQRTEQRDSAMYRCASSLGQAPSYEQYFGPGTRLTVT.

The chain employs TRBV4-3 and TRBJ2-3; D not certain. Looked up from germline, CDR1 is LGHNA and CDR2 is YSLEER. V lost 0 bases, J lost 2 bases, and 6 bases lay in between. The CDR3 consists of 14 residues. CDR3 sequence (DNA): TGCGCCAGCAGCCAAGATACTTTCACAGATACGCAGTATTTT. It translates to CASSQDTFTDTQYF.

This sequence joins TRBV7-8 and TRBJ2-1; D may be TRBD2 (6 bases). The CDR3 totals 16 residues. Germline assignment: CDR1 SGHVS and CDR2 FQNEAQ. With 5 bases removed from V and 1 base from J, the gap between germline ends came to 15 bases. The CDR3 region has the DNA TGTGCCAGCAGCCCCCTCCGGGCGGGGTCCTACAATGAGCAGTTCTTC. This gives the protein CASSPLRAGSYNEQFF.

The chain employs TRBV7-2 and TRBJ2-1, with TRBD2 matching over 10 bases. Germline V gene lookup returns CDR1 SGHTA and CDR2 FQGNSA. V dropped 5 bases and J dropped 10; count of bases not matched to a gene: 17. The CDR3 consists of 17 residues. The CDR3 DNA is TGTGCCAGCAGCCCCCCCTCCCTGGCTAGCGGGAGAAGGGAGCAGTTCTTC. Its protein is CASSPPSLASGRREQFF.

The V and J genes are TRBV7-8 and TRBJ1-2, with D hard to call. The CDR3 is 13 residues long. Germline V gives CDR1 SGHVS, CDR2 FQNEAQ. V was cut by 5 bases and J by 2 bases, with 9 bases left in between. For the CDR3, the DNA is TGTGCCAGCAGCCTCGGAGGCAACTATGGCTACACCTTC. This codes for CASSLGGNYGYTF.

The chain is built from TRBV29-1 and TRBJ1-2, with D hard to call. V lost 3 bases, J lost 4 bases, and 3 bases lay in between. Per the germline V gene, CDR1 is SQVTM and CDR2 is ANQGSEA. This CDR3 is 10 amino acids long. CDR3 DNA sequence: TGCAGCGTTGACAGCTATGGCTACACCTTC. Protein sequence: CSVDSYGYTF.

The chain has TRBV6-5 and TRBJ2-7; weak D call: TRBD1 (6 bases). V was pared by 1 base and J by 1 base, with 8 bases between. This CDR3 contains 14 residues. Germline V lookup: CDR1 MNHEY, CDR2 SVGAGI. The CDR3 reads CASSYWTESYEQYF. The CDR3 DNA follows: TGTGCCAGCAGTTACTGGACAGAGTCCTACGAGCAGTACTTC.

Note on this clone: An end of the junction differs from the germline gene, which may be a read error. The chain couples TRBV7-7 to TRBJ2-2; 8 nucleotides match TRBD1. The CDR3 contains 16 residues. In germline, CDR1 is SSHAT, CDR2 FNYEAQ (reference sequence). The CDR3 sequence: CASSLQGASNTGELFF. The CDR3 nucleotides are TGTGCTAGCAGCCTCCAGGGGGCTTCTAACACCGGGGAGCTGTTTTTT.

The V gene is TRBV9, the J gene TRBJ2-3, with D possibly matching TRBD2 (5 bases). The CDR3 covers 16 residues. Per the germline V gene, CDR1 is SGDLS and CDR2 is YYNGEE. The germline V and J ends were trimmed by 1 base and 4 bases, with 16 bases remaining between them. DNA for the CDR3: TGTGCCAGCAGCGTATCGGCGGGCGTCCCGGCAGATACGCAGTATTTT. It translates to CASSVSAGVPADTQYF.

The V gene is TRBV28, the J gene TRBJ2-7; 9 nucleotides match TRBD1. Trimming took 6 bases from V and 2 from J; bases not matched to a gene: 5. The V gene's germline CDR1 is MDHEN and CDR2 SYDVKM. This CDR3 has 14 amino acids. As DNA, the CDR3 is TGTGCCAGCAGAGGGACAGGGAAGACCTACGAGCAGTACTTC. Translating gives CASRGTGKTYEQYF.

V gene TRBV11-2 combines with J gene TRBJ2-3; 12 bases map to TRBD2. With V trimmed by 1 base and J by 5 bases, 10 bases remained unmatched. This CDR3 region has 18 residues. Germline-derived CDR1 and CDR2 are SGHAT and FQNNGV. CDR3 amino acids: CASSLGSLAGGYGDTQYF. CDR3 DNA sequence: TGTGCCAGCAGCTTAGGCTCCCTAGCGGGAGGGTATGGAGATACGCAGTATTTT.

CDR3 DNA: TGTGCCAGCAGCACCGGCGGACAGGGGGTTGCAGATACGCAGTATTTT. It codes for CASSTGGQGVADTQYF. The chain links TRBV7-8 to TRBJ2-3; 10 nucleotides line up with TRBD1. This CDR3 is built from 16 residues. Germline V lookup: CDR1 SGHVS, CDR2 FQNEAQ. With V trimmed by 5 bases and J by 4 bases, 9 bases remained unmatched.

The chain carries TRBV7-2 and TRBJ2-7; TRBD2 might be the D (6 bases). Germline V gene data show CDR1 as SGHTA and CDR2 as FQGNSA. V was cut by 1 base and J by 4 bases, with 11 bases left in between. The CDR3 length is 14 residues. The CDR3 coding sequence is TGTGCCAGCAGCTTAGGTGCCGGGGGATACGAGCAGTACTTC. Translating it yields CASSLGAGGYEQYF.

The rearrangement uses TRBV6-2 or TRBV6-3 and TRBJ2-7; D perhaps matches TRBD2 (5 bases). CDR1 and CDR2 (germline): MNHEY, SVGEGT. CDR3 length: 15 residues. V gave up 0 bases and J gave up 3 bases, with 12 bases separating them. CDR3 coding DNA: TGTGCCAGCAGTTACTCCCGGAGGAACCACTACGAGCAGTACTTC. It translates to CASSYSRRNHYEQYF.

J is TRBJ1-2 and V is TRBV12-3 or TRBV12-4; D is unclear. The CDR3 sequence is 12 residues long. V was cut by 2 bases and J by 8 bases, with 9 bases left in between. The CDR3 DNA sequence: TGTGCCAGCAGTTTAAACAGACGGGGCTACACCTTC. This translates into CASSLNRRGYTF.